One sample yielded the 21 T cell receptor beta chains listed below, sequenced in a study of T-cell memory formation after mild COVID-19. TCRdb ran MiXCR on the 5' RACE reads and lists one entry per CDR3 protein. The table shows under 400,000 distinct CDR3 sequences, with 28% occurring only once. Source material: PBMCs or a T cell subset sorted from them (not recorded which). The source of these receptors is an adult woman who had mild COVID-19 (a few samples of this study predate the infection). Cell type and time point are not known.

V usage is TRBV29-1 and J usage is TRBJ2-3; possible D gene TRBD1, 6 bases. The CDR3 covers 11 residues. Germline V lookup: CDR1 SQVTM, CDR2 ANQGSEA. With 5 bases removed from V and 4 bases from J, the gap between germline ends came to 7 bases. The DNA for the CDR3 is TGCAGCGTTAACAGGGCAGATACGCAGTATTTT. Translating gives CSVNRADTQYF.

The CDR3 DNA sequence: TGTGCCAGCAGCCCCCCCGACACCCCGGGGGAGACCCAGTACTTC. Protein sequence: CASSPPDTPGETQYF. V gene TRBV7-9 combines with J gene TRBJ2-5; D may be TRBD2 (5 bases). V lost 5 bases and J 5 bases, leaving 18 bases between the germline ends. CDR3 length equals 15 residues. CDR1 is SEHNR, CDR2 FQNEAQ, per germline (reference sequence).

The chain carries TRBV24-1 and TRBJ2-1, with D possibly TRBD1 on 5 matching bases. CDR1 KGHDR and CDR2 SFDVKD come from the germline V gene. CDR3 size: 16 residues. Trimming cost V 6 bases and J 1 base, with 15 bases left between them. CDR3 coding DNA: TGTGCCACCAGTCAGGGTGGGGTGTTGTCCTACAATGAGCAGTTCTTC. Translated: CATSQGGVLSYNEQFF.

The sample holds a few counts of this clonotype. V and J are TRBV7-3 and TRBJ2-5; TRBD2 matches 13 bases. The CDR3 sequence is 15 residues long. Germline trimming cut 3 bases from V and 5 bases from J; bases unmatched to any gene: 3. Per germline, CDR1 SGHTA and CDR2 FQGTGA. The CDR3 nucleotides are TGTGCCAGCAGCTTGAAGGGACTAGCGGGGGAGACCCAGTACTTC. This gives the protein CASSLKGLAGETQYF.

A few counts support this clonotype. The J gene is TRBJ2-1, the V gene TRBV7-3; TRBD2 matches 9 bases. The CDR3 contains 15 residues. Germline trimming cut 2 bases from V and 7 bases from J; bases unmatched to any gene: 6. Germline CDR1 is SGHTA and CDR2 is FQGTGA. This chain's CDR3 is CASSLVGTSPNEQFF. Written as DNA, the CDR3 is TGTGCCAGCAGCTTAGTCGGGACTAGCCCGAATGAGCAGTTCTTC.

The sample holds a few counts of this clonotype. The genes are TRBV7-2 and TRBJ2-1; 8 positions match TRBD2. The V segment lost 1 base and the J segment 7 bases; nucleotides outside the gene matches: 6. Germline loops: CDR1 SGHTA, CDR2 FQGNSA. This CDR3 has 15 residues. CDR3 loop: CASSLDSGGMNEQFF. CDR3 coding DNA: TGTGCCAGCAGCTTAGATTCGGGGGGGATGAATGAGCAGTTCTTC. Full variable domain (missing parts from reference TRBV7-2 and TRBJ2-1): GAGVSQSPSNKVTEKGKDVELRCDPISGHTALYWYRQSLGQGLEFLIYFQGNSAPDKSGLPSDRFSAERTGGSVSTLTIQRTQQEDSAVYLCASSLDSGGMNEQFFGPGTRLTVL.

This clonotype was counted a few times. The chain is built from TRBV7-6 and TRBJ2-1, with 12 bases identical to TRBD2. Trimming at V came to 6 bases and at J to 3 bases, leaving 6 bases not matched to a gene. This CDR3 contains 16 residues. Germline V gene lookup returns CDR1 SGHVS and CDR2 FNYEAQ. The CDR3 protein is CASSPRTSGNYNEQFF. The CDR3, as DNA: TGTGCCAGCAGTCCTAGGACTAGCGGGAACTACAATGAGCAGTTCTTC.

The chain couples TRBV4-1 to TRBJ2-3, with D hard to call. Germline V CDR1 and CDR2: MGHRA, YSYEKL. The V end was cut by 3 bases, the J end by 4 bases, with 11 bases between. The CDR3 totals 14 residues. The CDR3 loop is CASSHSGGSDTQYF. Here the CDR3 DNA reads TGCGCCAGCAGCCACAGTGGCGGTTCAGATACGCAGTATTTT.

This rearrangement joins TRBV24-1 to TRBJ2-2, with 7 bases that match TRBD1. Per germline, CDR1 KGHDR and CDR2 SFDVKD. CDR3 length: 15 residues. The V and J ends lost 5 bases and 7 bases, in that order; junction bases with no gene match: 9. In nucleotides, the CDR3 is TGTGCCACCAGTGTGGCAGGGGGAAACTACGGGGAGCTGTTTTTT. Protein product: CATSVAGGNYGELFF.

V gene TRBV7-8 combines with J gene TRBJ2-3; 8 bases are shared with TRBD2. Germline V gives CDR1 SGHVS, CDR2 FQNEAQ. The CDR3 length is 15 residues. V shed 6 bases and J 1 base; nucleotides not matched to a gene: 6. CDR3 sequence: CASRGAGARTDTQYF. The DNA for the CDR3 is TGTGCCAGCAGGGGAGCGGGGGCGCGCACAGATACGCAGTATTTT.

The V and J genes are TRBV5-1 and TRBJ2-7; 11 bases fit TRBD1. Germline CDR1 and CDR2: SGHRS and YFSETQ. V dropped 4 bases and J dropped 6; count of bases not matched to a gene: 6. The CDR3 is made up of 14 amino acids. CDR3: CASSPGQGGFEQYF. CDR3 DNA: TGCGCCAGCAGCCCGGGACAGGGGGGATTCGAGCAGTACTTC.

This chain connects TRBV7-2 to TRBJ1-4; D ambiguous. V was trimmed by 5 bases and J by 5 bases, leaving 6 bases between them. Germline-derived CDR1 and CDR2 are SGHTA and FQGNSA. The CDR3 covers 12 residues. CDR3 DNA sequence: TGTGCCAGCAGCCGCCAAAATGAAAAACTGTTTTTT. Translated, it gives CASSRQNEKLFF. Together with reference TRBV7-2 and TRBJ1-4, the CDR3 gives the full variable domain: GAGVSQSPSNKVTEKGKDVELRCDPISGHTALYWYRQSLGQGLEFLIYFQGNSAPDKSGLPSDRFSAERTGGSVSTLTIQRTQQEDSAVYLCASSRQNEKLFFGSGTQLSVL.

This clonotype showed up just a few times. This chain uses TRBV6-5 with TRBJ2-1; D gene ambiguous. This CDR3 is built from 12 residues. The germline CDR1 and CDR2 sequences are MNHEY and SVGAGI. V dropped 2 bases and J dropped 8 bases, with 7 bases sitting between them. In nucleotides, the CDR3 is TGTGCCAGCAGTTACGACTGGGATGAGCAGTTCTTC. Translated: CASSYDWDEQFF.

The J gene is TRBJ2-1, the V gene TRBV3-1; 13 bases are shared with TRBD2. The CDR3 contains 18 residues. Trimming took 4 bases from V and 0 from J; bases not matched to a gene: 6. Germline V gene data show CDR1 as LGHDT and CDR2 as YNNKEL (reference sequence). CDR3: CASSRGLAGPSSYNEQFF. Written as DNA, the CDR3 is TGTGCCAGCAGCCGGGGACTAGCGGGACCAAGCTCCTACAATGAGCAGTTCTTC.

The table lists this clonotype with a few counts. The chain employs TRBV5-1 and TRBJ2-1, with 12 bases that match TRBD2. The CDR3 is made up of 16 amino acids. Trimming at V came to 3 bases and at J to 10 bases, leaving 11 bases not matched to a gene. Per germline, CDR1 SGHRS and CDR2 YFSETQ. The CDR3 protein is CASSSPGTSGPPEQFF. Here the CDR3 DNA reads TGCGCCAGCAGCTCCCCCGGGACTAGCGGGCCCCCGGAGCAGTTCTTC.

For the CDR3, the DNA is TGTGCCAGCAGGATCCAGGGGACCCCCTACGAGCAGTACTTC. It specifies CASRIQGTPYEQYF. V is TRBV27 and J is TRBJ2-7; weak D call: TRBD1 (6 bases). The germline V and J ends were trimmed by 6 bases and 2 bases, with 14 bases remaining between them. This CDR3 has 14 amino acids. Germline V gives CDR1 MNHEY, CDR2 SMNVEV (reference sequence).

For the CDR3, the DNA is TGTGCCAGCAGGGGGGAGGTTTGGGAGACCCAGTACTTC. It is translated as CASRGEVWETQYF. The chain combines TRBV27 with TRBJ2-5, with D possibly TRBD2 on 6 matching bases. Trimming shortened V by 6 bases and J by 5 bases, and 13 bases separated the two germline ends. The CDR3 has 13 amino acids. Germline V lookup: CDR1 MNHEY, CDR2 SMNVEV (reference sequence).

J is TRBJ1-5 and V is TRBV24-1, with D tentatively TRBD1 (6 bases). Germline lookup yields CDR1 KGHDR and CDR2 SFDVKD. V was shortened by 6 bases and J by 4 bases, with 9 bases between the two germline ends. The CDR3 consists of 13 residues. The CDR3 loop is CATSSQGNQPQHF. In DNA, the CDR3 is TGTGCCACCAGTTCACAGGGTAATCAGCCCCAGCATTTT.

This rearrangement joins TRBV13 to TRBJ2-7; D possibly corresponds to TRBD2 (7 bases). CDR3 length equals 17 residues. V was shortened by 4 bases and J by 2 bases, with 21 bases between the two germline ends. Germline V gene sequence: CDR1 PRHDT, CDR2 FYEKMQ (reference sequence). CDR3 coding DNA: TGTGCCAGCAGCTCTAGGTCAGGGGCGGGGGACGCCTACGAGCAGTACTTC. Residues: CASSSRSGAGDAYEQYF.

The table lists this clonotype with a few counts. The CDR3 here is CASSLVSGSIRGSYEQYF. As DNA, the CDR3 is TGTGCCAGCAGCTTAGTTAGCGGGAGTATAAGAGGGTCCTACGAGCAGTACTTC. The chain combines TRBV7-2 with TRBJ2-7, with TRBD2 matching over 9 bases. Germline lookup yields CDR1 SGHTA and CDR2 FQGNSA. V shed 1 base and J 1 base; nucleotides not matched to a gene: 11. The CDR3 covers 18 residues.

The V gene is TRBV7-2, the J gene TRBJ2-7, with D possibly matching TRBD2 (7 bases). The V and J ends lost 4 bases and 3 bases respectively, with 19 bases between them. Germline-derived CDR1 and CDR2 are SGHTA and FQGNSA. CDR3 length equals 16 residues. CDR3 coding DNA: TGTGCCAGCAGCTCTGGTGGGCGGGGGACATACTACGAGCAGTACTTC. Its translation is CASSSGGRGTYYEQYF.